This is a list of T cell receptor beta chains from one sample in a study of blood T cell repertoires in COVID-19. Some clones are missing from TCRdb's copy, which holds only in-frame ones; the method was immunoSEQ multiplex PCR. The profile shows about 390,000 clones, 80% to 90% of them singletons. Sequencing input: peripheral blood. These receptors all stem from a woman between 55 and 75 years old with COVID-19, enrolled during active disease. The CDR3 runs from the conserved cysteine through the conserved F or W. A D gene is named only where the DNA matches it firmly. Not every row has a clone size; where given, it reads once, few, many or a size class.

size: -
V: TRBV19
D: -
J: TRBJ1-6
CDR3: CASSRELNSPLHF
DNA: TGTGCCAGTTCTCGGGAGTTAAATTCACCCCTCCACTTT

size: -
V: TRBV19
D: TRBD2
J: TRBJ2-5
CDR3: CASSTRGGAGETQYF
DNA: TGTGCCAGTAGTACACGCGGGGGAGCGGGAGAGACCCAGTACTTC

size: -
V: TRBV15
D: -
J: TRBJ2-1
CDR3: CATSRGGGAMSEQFF
DNA: TGTGCCACCAGCAGAGGGGGGGGCGCGATGAGTGAGCAGTTCTTC

size: -
V: TRBV18
D: TRBD1
J: TRBJ1-6
CDR3: CASSRTGEGSPLHF
DNA: TGTGCCAGCTCAAGGACAGGGGAAGGATCACCCCTCCACTTT

size: -
V: TRBV4-1
D: -
J: TRBJ2-7
CDR3: CASSQDTYEQYF
DNA: TGCGCCAGCAGCCAAGATACCTACGAGCAGTACTTC

size: once
V: TRBV13
D: TRBD2
J: TRBJ2-3
CDR3: CASSLPSGGPGSTDTQYF
DNA: TGTGCCAGCAGCTTACCTAGCGGGGGGCCTGGATCCACAGATACGCAGTATTTT

size: -
V: TRBV10-3
D: -
J: TRBJ2-7
CDR3: CAISQGTSFDEQYF
DNA: TGTGCCATCAGCCAGGGTACAAGTTTTGACGAGCAGTACTTC

size: -
V: TRBV29-1
D: -
J: TRBJ1-2
CDR3: CSALGTIPLYGYTF
DNA: TGCAGCGCCCTAGGGACAATCCCCCTCTATGGCTACACCTTC

size: -
V: TRBV30
D: -
J: TRBJ2-7
CDR3: CAWTPVGRAYEQYF
DNA: TGTGCCTGGACCCCCGTGGGCAGGGCCTACGAGCAGTACTTC

size: -
V: TRBV7-3
D: TRBD1
J: TRBJ2-2
CDR3: CASSSLGQGNTGELFF
DNA: TGTGCCAGCAGCTCTCTGGGACAGGGGAACACCGGGGAGCTGTTTTTT

size: -
V: TRBV6-5
D: TRBD1
J: TRBJ1-1
CDR3: CASRQGLVAEAFF
DNA: TGTGCCAGCAGACAGGGGTTGGTAGCTGAAGCTTTCTTT

size: many
V: TRBV6-4
D: -
J: TRBJ1-2
CDR3: CASSDSNRGIDYGYTF
DNA: TGTGCCAGCAGTGACTCTAACCGGGGAATAGACTATGGCTACACCTTC

size: -
V: TRBV6-5
D: -
J: TRBJ1-5
CDR3: CASKALAGVNQPQHF
DNA: TGTGCCAGCAAGGCCCTCGCAGGGGTCAATCAGCCCCAGCATTTT

size: -
V: TRBV7-9
D: -
J: TRBJ1-4
CDR3: CASNPGEASGEKLFF
DNA: TGTGCCAGCAACCCAGGGGAAGCCAGCGGAGAAAAACTGTTTTTT

size: -
V: TRBV7-3
D: -
J: TRBJ1-2
CDR3: CASSLMIGGVGGYTF
DNA: TGTGCCAGCAGCTTAATGATAGGAGGGGTTGGTGGCTACACCTTC

size: -
V: TRBV28
D: TRBD1
J: TRBJ1-5
CDR3: CASRRDRGGTNQPQHF
DNA: TGTGCCAGCAGGCGAGACAGGGGAGGTACCAATCAGCCCCAGCATTTT

size: -
V: TRBV5-1
D: TRBD1
J: TRBJ1-4
CDR3: CASSLEGTGGNEKLFF
DNA: TGCGCCAGCAGCTTGGAAGGCACAGGGGGTAATGAAAAACTGTTTTTT

size: -
V: TRBV9
D: -
J: TRBJ2-3
CDR3: CASSRRSSPTDTQYF
DNA: TGTGCCAGCAGCCGGAGGAGCAGCCCCACAGATACGCAGTATTTT

size: -
V: TRBV7-3
D: -
J: TRBJ2-4
CDR3: CASSPGDTLAKNIQYF
DNA: TGTGCCAGCAGCCCCGGGGACACCTTAGCCAAAAACATTCAGTACTTC

size: -
V: TRBV3-1/TRBV3-2
D: TRBD2
J: TRBJ2-1
CDR3: CASSQGAGVGEQFF
DNA: TGTGCCAGCAGCCAAGGAGCGGGGGTTGGAGAGCAGTTCTTC

size: -
V: TRBV28
D: -
J: TRBJ2-2
CDR3: CASSPDRWGDTGELFF
DNA: TGTGCCAGCAGTCCGGACAGGTGGGGGGACACCGGGGAGCTGTTTTTT

size: -
V: TRBV27
D: TRBD1
J: TRBJ1-2
CDR3: CASSGQGEYGYTF
DNA: TGTGCCAGCAGTGGACAGGGAGAATATGGCTACACCTTC

size: -
V: TRBV5-4
D: -
J: TRBJ1-2
CDR3: CASSLGLRNYGYTF
DNA: TGTGCCAGCAGCTTGGGCCTACGAAACTATGGCTACACCTTC

size: once
V: TRBV19
D: TRBD1
J: TRBJ1-2
CDR3: CASSLTGTGTKASGYTF
DNA: TGTGCCAGTAGTCTTACCGGGACAGGTACTAAAGCTTCTGGCTACACCTTC

size: -
V: TRBV6-1
D: TRBD1
J: TRBJ1-1
CDR3: CASSDGTGGATEAFF
DNA: TGTGCCAGCAGTGACGGGACAGGGGGCGCGACTGAAGCTTTCTTT

size: -
V: TRBV5-1
D: -
J: TRBJ2-1
CDR3: CASSLGWGGANEQFF
DNA: TGCGCCAGCAGCTTGGGTTGGGGGGGCGCTAATGAGCAGTTCTTC